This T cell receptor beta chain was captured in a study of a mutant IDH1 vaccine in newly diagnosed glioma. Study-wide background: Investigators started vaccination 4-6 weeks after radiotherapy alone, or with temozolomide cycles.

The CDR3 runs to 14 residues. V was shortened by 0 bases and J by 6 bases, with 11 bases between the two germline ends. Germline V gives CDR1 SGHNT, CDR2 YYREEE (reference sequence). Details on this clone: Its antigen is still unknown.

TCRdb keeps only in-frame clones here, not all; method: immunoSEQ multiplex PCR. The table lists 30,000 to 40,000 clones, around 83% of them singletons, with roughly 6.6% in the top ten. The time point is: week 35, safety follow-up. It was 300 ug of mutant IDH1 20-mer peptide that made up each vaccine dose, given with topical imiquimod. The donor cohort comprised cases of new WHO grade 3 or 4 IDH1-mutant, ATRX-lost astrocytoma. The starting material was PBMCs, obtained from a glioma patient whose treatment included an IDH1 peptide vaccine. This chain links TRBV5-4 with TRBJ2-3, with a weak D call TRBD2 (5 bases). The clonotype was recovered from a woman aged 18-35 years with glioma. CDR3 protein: CASSLAQLADTQYF. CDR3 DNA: TGTGCCAGCAGCTTGGCACAATTAGCGGATACGCAGTATTTT.